A single sample gave rise to the 31 T cell receptor beta chains below, sequenced in a study of blood T cell repertoires in COVID-19. Only in-frame clones appear in the TCRdb table, and some are missing; sequencing was by immunoSEQ multiplex PCR. The sample carries 90,000 to 120,000 clones, approximately 90% recorded once. Material: peripheral blood. All receptors come from a man aged 60-69 years with acute or convalescent COVID-19.

The CDR3 DNA reads TGTGCCAGCAGCGCGAGTAGCGCATCCTACAATGAGCAGTTCTTC. This gives the protein CASSASSASYNEQFF. The rearrangement uses TRBV7-3 and TRBJ2-1; D possibly corresponds to TRBD2 (5 bases). The CDR3 sequence is 15 residues long. V was clipped by 5 bases and J by 1 base, with 12 bases between them. Germline loops: CDR1 SGHTA, CDR2 FQGTGA.

This clone was counted a single time. The genes are TRBV6-1 and TRBJ1-3, with a weak D call TRBD1 (6 bases). The germline V gene has CDR1 MNHNS and CDR2 SASEGT. The CDR3 length is 16 residues. The V end lost 2 bases, the J end lost 0 bases, and 11 bases lay between the germline ends. The CDR3 sequence is CASSEHGGYSGNTIYF. The CDR3 DNA is TGTGCCAGCAGTGAACATGGGGGCTACTCTGGAAACACCATATATTTT.

The rearrangement links TRBV11-3 to TRBJ1-2; D perhaps matches TRBD1 (5 bases). V lost 2 bases, J lost 6 bases, and 13 bases lay in between. Germline values: CDR1 SGHNT, CDR2 YENEEA. The CDR3 consists of 14 residues. The CDR3 coding sequence is TGTGCCAGCAGCTTATCACGGGTAGGGGATGGCTACACCTTC. Protein sequence: CASSLSRVGDGYTF.

V gene TRBV5-6 combines with J gene TRBJ2-7; 7 bases agree with TRBD2. The CDR3 covers 14 residues. The J segment lost 2 bases and the V segment lost 4 bases, leaving 6 bases of the junction unmatched. CDR1 SGHDT and CDR2 YYEEEE come from the germline V gene. The CDR3 reads CASSRSGLAYEQYV. CDR3 DNA sequence: TGTGCCAGCAGCCGCAGTGGACTAGCCTACGAGCAGTACGTC.

Here the CDR3 reads CASSLGPGAREQFF. The CDR3 DNA follows: TGTGCCAGCAGCTTGGGCCCAGGGGCTCGGGAGCAGTTCTTC. V gene TRBV5-5 combines with J gene TRBJ2-1; D might be TRBD1 (6 bases). Per the germline V gene, CDR1 is SGHKS and CDR2 is YYEKEE (reference sequence). V dropped 0 bases and J dropped 10 bases, with 14 bases sitting between them. The CDR3 has 14 amino acids.

The chain employs TRBV28 and TRBJ2-2; 12 bases align to TRBD2. Germline-derived CDR1 and CDR2 are MDHEN and SYDVKM. The length of the CDR3 is 16 residues. After removal of 2 bases from V and 6 bases from J, the junction contained 4 bases not matched to a gene. The CDR3 sequence is CASSLTGLAGPGELFF. CDR3 nucleotides: TGTGCCAGCAGTTTAACGGGACTAGCGGGCCCCGGGGAGCTGTTTTTT.

The rearrangement joins TRBV15 to TRBJ2-2; the D gene is possibly TRBD1 (5 bases). This CDR3 comprises 13 residues. The germline gives CDR1 LNHNV, CDR2 YYDKDF (reference sequence). V lost 9 bases, J lost 1 base, and 9 bases lay in between. DNA of the CDR3: TGTGCCACGGGCGACAGGAACACCGGGGAGCTGTTTTTT. Translation: CATGDRNTGELFF.

The V and J genes are TRBV5-1 and TRBJ2-1; 8 positions agree with TRBD2. Trimming took 4 bases from V and 8 from J; bases not matched to a gene: 2. The CDR3 has 12 amino acids. CDR1 is SGHRS and CDR2 is YFSETQ in the germline V gene. The CDR3 reads CASSTGGDEQFF. As DNA, the CDR3 is TGCGCCAGCAGCACCGGGGGGGATGAGCAGTTCTTC. Complete variable domain (other parts from reference TRBV5-1 and TRBJ2-1): KAGVTQTPRYLIKTRGQQVTLSCSPISGHRSVSWYQQTPGQGLQFLFEYFSETQRNKGNFPGRFSGRQFSNSRSEMNVSTLELGDSALYLCASSTGGDEQFFGPGTRLTVL.

This clone was seen more than once but under ten times. This chain joins TRBV7-8 and TRBJ2-7, with 10 nucleotides matching TRBD2. After removal of 1 base from V and 5 bases from J, the junction contained 11 bases not matched to a gene. The germline V gene encodes CDR1 SGHVS and CDR2 FQNEAQ. The CDR3 contains 17 residues. CDR3 nucleotides: TGTGCCAGCAGCTTAGGAGGTCTGGGACTAGCGACTAACGAGCAGTACTTC. It yields the protein CASSLGGLGLATNEQYF.

J is TRBJ1-2 and V is TRBV3-1 (or the pseudogene TRBV3-2); D unresolved. Germline CDR1 and CDR2: LGHDT and YNNKEL (reference sequence). V was pared by 3 bases and J by 8 bases, with 10 bases between. The CDR3 spans 12 residues. The CDR3 region is CASSHGVQGYTF. In nucleotides, the CDR3 is TGTGCCAGCAGCCACGGGGTCCAAGGCTACACCTTC.

The chain carries TRBV24-1 and TRBJ1-1; no definite D call. CDR1 KGHDR and CDR2 SFDVKD come from the germline V gene. Trimming took 4 bases from V and 5 from J, leaving 22 bases between them. The CDR3 is made up of 17 amino acids. For the CDR3, the DNA is TGTGCCACCAGTGACCCCCCACAGAAGCCTTATTGGACTGAAGCTTTCTTT. It is translated as CATSDPPQKPYWTEAFF.

The gene calls are TRBV5-1 and TRBJ2-2; D might be TRBD2 (6 bases). Germline V lookup: CDR1 SGHRS, CDR2 YFSETQ. V lost 1 base, J lost 0 bases, and 7 bases lay in between. The CDR3 runs 15 residues. CDR3 residues: CASSLPGANTGELFF. CDR3 DNA: TGCGCCAGCAGCTTGCCGGGGGCGAACACCGGGGAGCTGTTTTTT.

The rearrangement links TRBV7-3 to TRBJ2-7, with D tentatively TRBD1 (6 bases). Germline CDR1 is SGHTA and CDR2 is FQGTGA. V lost 5 bases to trimming and J lost 3 bases, with 14 bases between them. The CDR3 covers 14 residues. CDR3 protein: CASSPNAQGYEQYF. CDR3 DNA: TGTGCCAGCAGCCCAAACGCACAGGGCTACGAGCAGTACTTC.

This rearrangement joins TRBV6-5 to TRBJ2-1; weak D call: TRBD1 (5 bases). CDR3 size: 15 residues. The germline V gene has CDR1 MNHEY and CDR2 SVGAGI. V was trimmed by 6 bases and J by 6 bases, leaving 18 bases between them. CDR3 region: CASSSSRQFGNEQFF. CDR3 bases: TGTGCCAGCAGCAGTTCCCGACAGTTTGGCAATGAGCAGTTCTTC.

The V gene is TRBV3-1 (or the pseudogene TRBV3-2), the J gene TRBJ1-6; the D gene is possibly TRBD1 (5 bases). V gave up 1 base and J gave up 7 bases, with 11 bases separating them. This CDR3 contains 15 residues. CDR1 LGHDT and CDR2 YNNKEL come from the germline V gene (reference sequence). CDR3 in amino acids: CASSQADMNNSPLHF. The CDR3 DNA follows: TGTGCCAGCAGCCAAGCGGACATGAACAATTCACCCCTCCACTTT.

With regard to this clone: This sample includes further DNA sequences coding for the same CDR3. This chain links TRBV27 with TRBJ2-1; D uncertain. Trimming cost V 3 bases and J 7 bases, with 4 bases left between them. The length of the CDR3 is 11 residues. Looked up from germline, CDR1 is MNHEY and CDR2 is SMNVEV (reference sequence). Here the CDR3 reads CASSFRNEQFF. CDR3 coding DNA: TGTGCCAGCAGTTTTCGGAATGAGCAGTTCTTC.

The V call is TRBV30, the J call TRBJ1-4, with D possibly TRBD1 on 5 matching bases. The germline V gene encodes CDR1 GTSNPN and CDR2 SVGIG (reference sequence). This CDR3 region has 14 residues. V was shortened by 4 bases and J by 8 bases, with 17 bases between the two germline ends. The CDR3 protein is CAWNTRGINEKLFF. The CDR3 nucleotides read TGTGCCTGGAATACCCGGGGGATAAACGAAAAACTGTTTTTT.

The gene calls are TRBV10-3 and TRBJ2-5; maybe TRBD1 (7 bases). Germline V gene sequence: CDR1 ENHRY, CDR2 SYGVKD. This CDR3 spans 14 amino acids. Trimming pared 3 bases from V and 4 bases from J, leaving 12 bases between. The CDR3 is CAISDGGTVETQYF. CDR3 nucleotide sequence: TGTGCCATCAGTGACGGCGGGACAGTAGAGACCCAGTACTTC.

V is TRBV19 and J is TRBJ2-6; D is unclear. The CDR3 length is 16 residues. Germline V gene data show CDR1 as LNHDA and CDR2 as SQIVND (reference sequence). V lost 6 bases to trimming and J lost 4 bases, with 16 bases between them. The CDR3 loop reads CASSSGERLGANVLTF. CDR3 nucleotides: TGTGCCAGTAGCTCTGGCGAGAGGCTGGGGGCCAACGTCCTGACTTTC.

This chain joins TRBV6-5 and TRBJ2-7, with D perhaps matching TRBD2 (6 bases). V was pared by 7 bases and J by 5 bases, with 21 bases between. Germline CDR1 and CDR2: MNHEY and SVGAGI. The CDR3 has 15 residues. CDR3 region: CASIWGIGGIDEQYF. The CDR3 DNA sequence: TGTGCCAGCATTTGGGGGATCGGGGGTATCGACGAGCAGTACTTC.

This clone was seen only once. This chain uses TRBV12-5 with TRBJ1-1; 8 bases line up with TRBD1. The V gene end was trimmed by 5 bases and the J gene end by 6 bases; junction bases not matched to a gene: 5. CDR3 size: 13 residues. CDR1 and CDR2 (germline): LGHNT, FRNRAP. The CDR3 DNA follows: TGTGCTAGTGGTACCCAGACAGGGGCTGAAGCTTTCTTT. This gives the protein CASGTQTGAEAFF. Together with reference TRBV12-5 and TRBJ1-1, the CDR3 gives the full variable domain: DARVTQTPRHKVTEMGQEVTMRCQPILGHNTVFWYRQTMMQGLELLAYFRNRAPLDDSGMPKDRFSAEMPDATLATLKIQPSEPRDSAVYFCASGTQTGAEAFFGQGTRLTVV.

Relative to its sample, this clone is medium-sized. The rearrangement joins TRBV30 to TRBJ2-2; a weak D match, TRBD2 (5 bases). The CDR3 has 13 amino acids. Germline V lookup: CDR1 GTSNPN, CDR2 SVGIG (reference sequence). V lost 8 bases to trimming and J lost 5 bases, with 15 bases between them. The CDR3 sequence: CASISSGTGELFF. The CDR3, as DNA: TGTGCCAGTATCTCTTCGGGGACCGGGGAGCTGTTTTTT.

This sequence joins TRBV6-1 and TRBJ1-4; maybe TRBD1 (5 bases). The CDR3 runs 13 residues. V shed 1 base and J shed 9 bases, with 9 bases lying between them. Germline V lookup: CDR1 MNHNS, CDR2 SASEGT. CDR3 nucleotides: TGTGCCAGCAGTGAAGTCGGACAAAAAAAACTGTTTTTT. It translates to CASSEVGQKKLFF.

The chain carries TRBV10-2 and TRBJ1-5, with no clear D. V shed 3 bases and J shed 3 bases, with 9 bases lying between them. Germline V lookup: CDR1 WSHSY, CDR2 SAAADI. The CDR3 contains 14 residues. CDR3 sequence (DNA): TGCGCCAGCAGTGATCGGTCTCCCAATCAGCCCCAGCATTTT. It yields the protein CASSDRSPNQPQHF.

This rearrangement joins TRBV10-3 to TRBJ2-3, with TRBD2 matching over 16 bases. V was pared by 8 bases and J by 0 bases, with 5 bases of the junction left unmatched. The CDR3 has 17 amino acids. Per germline, CDR1 ENHRY and CDR2 SYGVKD. The CDR3 loop reads CAISGLAGGLSTDTQYF. The CDR3 DNA reads as TGTGCCATCTCGGGACTAGCGGGAGGGCTTAGCACAGATACGCAGTATTTT.

This chain uses TRBV29-1 with TRBJ1-1; D is perhaps TRBD1 (6 bases). CDR3 length: 12 residues. Germline assignment: CDR1 SQVTM and CDR2 ANQGSEA. Trimming removed 4 bases from V and 3 bases from J, with 9 bases in between. CDR3 amino acids: CSVVGGDTEAFF. The CDR3 region has the DNA TGCAGCGTTGTAGGGGGGGACACTGAAGCTTTCTTT.

The chain carries TRBV6-5 and TRBJ2-2, with 10 bases fitting TRBD2. Germline CDR1 and CDR2: MNHEY and SVGAGI. With 4 bases clipped from V and 4 bases from J, the junction kept 3 bases outside the gene matches. The CDR3 is 15 amino acids. This CDR3 is CASSWTSGSTGELFF. As DNA, the CDR3 is TGTGCCAGCAGTTGGACTAGCGGTTCCACCGGGGAGCTGTTTTTT.

DNA of the CDR3: TGCGCCAGCAGCTCTAGGACTAGCGGAAGCACGTACACCGGGGAGCTGTTTTTT. Amino acids: CASSSRTSGSTYTGELFF. This chain connects TRBV5-1 to TRBJ2-2, with 10 nucleotides matching TRBD2. Germline lookup yields CDR1 SGHRS and CDR2 YFSETQ. The CDR3 extends over 18 amino acids. Losses at the gene ends were 3 bases for V and 3 bases for J; bases not matched to a gene: 11.

The chain couples TRBV25-1 to TRBJ2-7; TRBD2 agrees at 13 bases. The germline CDR1 and CDR2 sequences are MGHDK and SYGVNS. V shed 6 bases, J shed 4 bases, and the junction held 6 bases outside the gene matches. The CDR3 is made up of 15 amino acids. CDR3 nucleotide sequence: TGTGCCAGCAGGGGACTAGCGGGATCGGGGTACGAGCAGTACTTC. It is translated as CASRGLAGSGYEQYF.

The chain has TRBV5-1 and TRBJ1-1; TRBD1 agrees at 9 bases. V lost 3 bases to trimming and J lost 0 bases; unmatched junction nucleotides: 6. The CDR3 length is 16 residues. Looked up from germline, CDR1 is SGHRS and CDR2 is YFSETQ. In DNA, the CDR3 is TGCGCCAGCAGCTCCGGGACAGGGCTCATGAACACTGAAGCTTTCTTT. It encodes CASSSGTGLMNTEAFF.

The rearrangement uses TRBV28 and TRBJ2-7, with 8 bases lining up with TRBD1. The V segment lost 6 bases and the J segment 0 bases; nucleotides outside the gene matches: 4. Germline lookup yields CDR1 MDHEN and CDR2 SYDVKM. The CDR3 is made up of 14 amino acids. In nucleotides, the CDR3 is TGTGCCAGCAGCAGACAGGGGATCTCCTACGAGCAGTACGTC. The encoded protein is CASSRQGISYEQYV.